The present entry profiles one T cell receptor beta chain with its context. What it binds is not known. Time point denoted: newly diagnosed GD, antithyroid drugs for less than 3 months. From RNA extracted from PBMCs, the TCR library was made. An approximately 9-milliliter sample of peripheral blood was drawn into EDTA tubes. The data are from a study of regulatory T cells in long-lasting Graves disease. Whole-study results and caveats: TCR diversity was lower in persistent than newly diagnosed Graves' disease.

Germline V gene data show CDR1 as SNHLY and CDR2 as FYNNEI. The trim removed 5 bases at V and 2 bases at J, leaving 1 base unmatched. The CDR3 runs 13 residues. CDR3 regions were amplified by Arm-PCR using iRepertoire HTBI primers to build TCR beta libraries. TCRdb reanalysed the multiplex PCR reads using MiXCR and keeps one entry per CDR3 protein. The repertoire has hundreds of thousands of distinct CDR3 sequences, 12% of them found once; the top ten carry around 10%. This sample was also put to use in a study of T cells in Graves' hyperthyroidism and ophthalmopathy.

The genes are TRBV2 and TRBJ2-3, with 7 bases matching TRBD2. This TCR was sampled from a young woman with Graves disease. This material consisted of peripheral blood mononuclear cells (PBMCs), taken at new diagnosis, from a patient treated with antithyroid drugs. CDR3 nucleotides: TGTGCCAGCAGTAGCGGGATCACAGATACGCAGTATTTT. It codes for CASSSGITDTQYF.